Listed here is a single T cell receptor beta chain. Its antigen is currently unknown. Researchers ran the PCR with 60 Vbeta and 13 Jbeta primers. The assay was immunoSEQ multiplex PCR, and TCRdb's table has in-frame clones only and misses some. This table holds over 150,000 clones, about four fifths found once. The data are from a study of cytomegalovirus exposure and HLA in healthy donors. Looking at the study overall: Among the roughly 400 genotyped donors, approximately 82% were placed in the Caucasian-associated ancestry cluster.

The length of the CDR3 is 15 residues. The germline V gene encodes CDR1 LNHDA and CDR2 SQIVND (reference sequence). V dropped 3 bases and J dropped 3; count of bases not matched to a gene: 4. Study-wide results and limits: Most of the TCR beta V segments (in an earlier analysis) were productive either about 90% or about 30% of the time. Later on, a genetic analysis was performed. It linked a missense variant in DCLRE1C with V- and J-gene trimming of TCR beta.

The clonotype originates from a male donor in good health and CMV-seropositive. Sequenced input: PBMCs. This chain joins TRBV19 and TRBJ2-2; 7 bases map to TRBD2. CDR3 loop: CASSIGRPYTGELFF. CDR3 in DNA: TGTGCCAGTAGTATCGGGAGGCCGTACACCGGGGAGCTGTTTTTT.